A single sample gave rise to the 21 T cell receptor beta chains below, sequenced in a study of T cell repertoires in cytomegalovirus infection (dated by TCRdb to about 2019). The listed sequencing device is Illumina HiSeq 1500. TCRdb reprocessing: public reads trimmed at Q25 with fastp, clones called with MiXCR, in-frame beta chains kept. When rows share a CDR3 protein, they turn into one entry using the most common DNA and genes. This sample is represented by 150,000 to 200,000 distinct CDR3 sequences; about a tenth of them were singletons. The ten largest clones capture approximately 4.3% of the sample. The specimen was PBMCs. The receptors stem from a human donor in good health (CMV status not recorded). Some clones in this sample may be carry-over from other donors' samples.

The table lists this clonotype with many counts. CDR3 region: CASSPGSGMNTEAFF. DNA for the CDR3: TGTGCCAGCAGCCCGGGGTCAGGAATGAACACTGAAGCTTTCTTT. The V gene is TRBV11-2, the J gene TRBJ1-1, with D unresolved. Germline loops: CDR1 SGHAT, CDR2 FQNNGV. Trimming pared 5 bases from V and 0 bases from J, leaving 13 bases between. The CDR3 spans 15 residues.

This clonotype was seen repeatedly, ten times or more. V usage is TRBV6-6 and J usage is TRBJ1-1, with TRBD1 matching 9 bases. The CDR3 consists of 15 residues. The germline gives CDR1 MNHNY, CDR2 SVGAGI (reference sequence). Trimming took 2 bases from V and 6 from J; bases not matched to a gene: 7. The CDR3 region has the DNA TGTGCCAGCAGTTACCAGGGACAGGGTCGGTCTGAAGCTTTCTTT. Its translation: CASSYQGQGRSEAFF.

The table lists this clonotype with a few counts. The genes are TRBV5-1 and TRBJ2-7; 11 bases map to TRBD2. The V segment lost 4 bases and the J segment 2 bases; nucleotides outside the gene matches: 2. The germline V gene encodes CDR1 SGHRS and CDR2 YFSETQ. CDR3 length: 14 amino acids. CDR3 sequence: CASSVLAGAYEQYF. CDR3 bases: TGCGCCAGCAGCGTACTAGCGGGAGCCTACGAGCAGTACTTC.

This clonotype was seen at least ten times. This rearrangement joins TRBV6-5 to TRBJ1-3; no clear D gene. Deletions cut 6 bases from V and 3 bases from J, with 6 bases between. This CDR3 has 12 amino acids. Germline V lookup: CDR1 MNHEY, CDR2 SVGAGI. The CDR3 spells CASRDGGNTIYF. The CDR3 bases are TGTGCCAGCAGGGACGGTGGAAACACCATATATTTT.

This clonotype has just a few counts. The chain employs TRBV3-1 and TRBJ1-4, with D unresolved. Germline V gene data show CDR1 as LGHDT and CDR2 as YNNKEL (reference sequence). The CDR3 loop spans 14 amino acids. Deletions cut 4 bases from V and 8 bases from J, with 14 bases between. CDR3 nucleotides: TGTGCCAGCAGCCCCCCAATTGCGGGCGAAAAACTGTTTTTT. It specifies CASSPPIAGEKLFF.

This clonotype was detected many times. The chain combines TRBV7-9 with TRBJ2-5; D is undetermined. The germline gives CDR1 SEHNR, CDR2 FQNEAQ (reference sequence). V was shortened by 2 bases and J by 2 bases, with 12 bases between the two germline ends. The CDR3 runs to 15 residues. CDR3 protein: CASSLISARQETQYF. DNA for the CDR3: TGTGCCAGCAGCTTAATTTCGGCCCGTCAAGAGACCCAGTACTTC.

This clonotype was counted ten times or more. V and J are TRBV7-6 and TRBJ2-7, with a tentative D call TRBD1 (6 bases). V shed 5 bases and J shed 1 base, with 12 bases lying between them. CDR3 length: 14 residues. Germline-derived CDR1 and CDR2 are SGHVS and FNYEAQ. The CDR3 region is CASSPGVASYEQYF. For the CDR3, the DNA is TGTGCCAGCAGCCCAGGGGTGGCATCCTACGAGCAGTACTTC.

There are many counts of this clonotype. This rearrangement joins TRBV6-2 or TRBV6-3 to TRBJ2-1, with D possibly matching TRBD2 (6 bases). The CDR3 sequence is 15 residues long. The V end was cut by 5 bases, the J end by 6 bases, with 17 bases between. Per the germline V gene, CDR1 is MNHEY and CDR2 is SVGEGT. The CDR3 is CASSPDERVTNEQFF. As DNA, the CDR3 is TGTGCCAGCAGTCCCGACGAGCGGGTGACCAATGAGCAGTTCTTC.

This chain links TRBV20-1 with TRBJ1-1; tentative D call: TRBD1 (6 bases). There are 11 residues in the CDR3. V lost 4 bases and J lost 8, with 11 bases in between. Germline CDR1 and CDR2: DFQATT and SNEGSKA (reference sequence). CDR3 protein: CSAIRQVEAFF. The CDR3 DNA reads as TGCAGTGCTATAAGACAGGTCGAAGCTTTCTTT.

A few counts support this clonotype. CDR3 sequence reads: CASRSKAGGSTDTQYF. The CDR3 DNA reads TGTGCCAGCAGATCAAAAGCGGGGGGATCCACAGATACGCAGTATTTT. This chain uses TRBV2 with TRBJ2-3; TRBD2 aligns across 9 bases. The CDR3 length is 16 residues. The germline CDR1 and CDR2 sequences are SNHLY and FYNNEI. After removal of 6 bases from V and 2 bases from J, the junction contained 9 bases not matched to a gene. Full variable domain (outside the CDR3, taken from reference TRBV2 and TRBJ2-3): EPEVTQTPSHQVTQMGQEVILRCVPISNHLYFYWYRQILGQKVEFLVSFYNNEISEKSEIFDDQFSVERPDGSNFTLKIRSTKLEDSAMYFCASRSKAGGSTDTQYFGPGTRLTVL.

V gene TRBV20-1 combines with J gene TRBJ1-5; no clear D. The CDR3 is 13 amino acids. Looked up from germline, CDR1 is DFQATT and CDR2 is SNEGSKA (reference sequence). The ends were cut back, 6 bases at V and 7 bases at J, with 16 bases in the middle. The CDR3 region has the DNA TGCAGTGCAAGCCAGGACGCGTCACAGCCCCAGCATTTT. Residues: CSASQDASQPQHF.

The chain is built from TRBV5-1 and TRBJ2-5; a weak D match, TRBD2 (5 bases). The CDR3 has 14 amino acids. Germline CDR1 is SGHRS and CDR2 is YFSETQ. Trimming took 1 base from V and 5 from J, leaving 12 bases between them. The CDR3 here is CASSLFDPGETQYF. CDR3 nucleotide sequence: TGCGCCAGCAGCTTGTTTGATCCGGGGGAGACCCAGTACTTC. Together with reference TRBV5-1 and TRBJ2-5, the CDR3 gives the full variable domain: KAGVTQTPRYLIKTRGQQVTLSCSPISGHRSVSWYQQTPGQGLQFLFEYFSETQRNKGNFPGRFSGRQFSNSRSEMNVSTLELGDSALYLCASSLFDPGETQYFGPGTRLLVL.

This clonotype was counted at least ten times. The CDR3 bases are TGTGCCAGCAGCTTGGGGACAGGGCATTTTACTGAAGCTTTCTTT. Translated, it gives CASSLGTGHFTEAFF. The chain combines TRBV5-6 with TRBJ1-1, with 8 bases identical to TRBD1. This CDR3 spans 15 amino acids. Germline CDR1 SGHDT, CDR2 YYEEEE. Losses at the gene ends were 0 bases for V and 5 bases for J; bases not matched to a gene: 6. The full variable domain, completed using reference TRBV5-6 and TRBJ1-1, is DAGVTQSPTHLIKTRGQQVTLRCSPKSGHDTVSWYQQALGQGPQFIFQYYEEEERQRGNFPDRFSGHQFPNYSSELNVNALLLGDSALYLCASSLGTGHFTEAFFGQGTRLTVV.

This clonotype was seen repeatedly, ten times or more. This chain connects TRBV7-9 to TRBJ1-4, with D possibly TRBD1 on 5 matching bases. The CDR3 contains 14 residues. CDR1 and CDR2 (germline): SEHNR, FQNEAQ (reference sequence). The germline V and J ends were trimmed by 1 base and 5 bases, with 8 bases remaining between them. Written as DNA, the CDR3 is TGTGCCAGCAGCTTAGTGGGACCCAATGAAAAACTGTTTTTT. Its translation is CASSLVGPNEKLFF.

This clonotype was recorded at least ten times. The genes are TRBV20-1 and TRBJ1-4; no clear D gene. V was cut by 0 bases and J by 7 bases, with 18 bases left in between. The CDR3 is made up of 16 amino acids. Germline V gene lookup returns CDR1 DFQATT and CDR2 SNEGSKA (reference sequence). The CDR3 region is CSARDLSGSEIEKLFF. The DNA for the CDR3 is TGCAGTGCTAGAGATCTGTCCGGATCCGAGATTGAAAAACTGTTTTTT.

In its sample, this clonotype was seen a few times. This rearrangement joins TRBV25-1 to TRBJ2-6, with unresolved D. V dropped 3 bases and J dropped 1 base, with 7 bases sitting between them. Germline V gives CDR1 MGHDK, CDR2 SYGVNS. There are 15 residues in the CDR3. CDR3 amino acids: CASSDPPSGANVLTF. DNA of the CDR3: TGTGCCAGCAGTGACCCCCCGTCTGGGGCCAACGTCCTGACTTTC.

This clonotype has a count of ten or more. The V call is TRBV7-2, the J call TRBJ2-1; 8 bases align to TRBD1. The CDR3 spans 14 residues. The V gene end was trimmed by 5 bases and the J gene end by 7 bases; junction bases not matched to a gene: 7. Germline values: CDR1 SGHTA, CDR2 FQGNSA. The CDR3 DNA sequence: TGTGCCAGCAGCCGGGACAGGCTAGAGAATGAGCAGTTCTTC. Its translation is CASSRDRLENEQFF.

This clonotype was counted many times. A read error may produce the germline difference seen at one junction end. This chain links TRBV7-2 with TRBJ1-2, with 7 bases fitting TRBD1. Germline V gene data show CDR1 as SGHTA and CDR2 as FQGNSA. This CDR3 has 15 residues. As DNA, the CDR3 is TGTGCCAGCAGCCTAGCCCCCGGGACAGCTTATGGCTACACCTTC. Its protein product is CASSLAPGTAYGYTF.

This clonotype was seen many times. The chain is built from TRBV20-1 and TRBJ2-7; D possibly corresponds to TRBD2 (5 bases). Trimming left V 7 bases short and J 0 bases short, with 13 bases between. The CDR3 length is 13 residues. Germline values: CDR1 DFQATT, CDR2 SNEGSKA (reference sequence). This chain's CDR3 is CSEERQSSYEQYF. CDR3 nucleotide sequence: TGCAGTGAGGAGCGGCAGAGCTCCTACGAGCAGTACTTC.

The chain is built from TRBV28 and TRBJ2-7; the D gene is possibly TRBD2 (5 bases). Per germline, CDR1 MDHEN and CDR2 SYDVKM. Trimming shortened V by 3 bases and J by 4 bases, and 19 bases separated the two germline ends. The CDR3 is made up of 16 amino acids. This chain's CDR3 is CASSFKGNQRGYEQYF. The CDR3 region has the DNA TGTGCCAGCAGTTTTAAGGGAAACCAGAGAGGGTACGAGCAGTACTTC.

The chain has TRBV3-1 and TRBJ2-7, with TRBD1 identical over 9 bases. V gave up 1 base and J gave up 5 bases; unmatched junction bases: 9. Per the germline V gene, CDR1 is LGHDT and CDR2 is YNNKEL (reference sequence). The length of the CDR3 is 16 residues. The CDR3, as DNA: TGTGCCAGCAGCCAAGTCCAGGGACAGGGAAACAACGAGCAGTACTTC. Encoded protein: CASSQVQGQGNNEQYF.